Described below is a single T cell receptor beta chain sequence and its context. The antigen remains undetermined. The CDR3 spans 12 residues. With 6 bases removed from V and 2 bases from J, the gap between germline ends came to 8 bases. CDR1 is SGHAT, CDR2 FQNNGV, per germline. Sequencing relied on immunoSEQ assay v3.0, run at survey level. The assay was immunoSEQ multiplex PCR, and TCRdb's table has in-frame clones only and misses some. The table includes tens of thousands of clones, 82% detected once. The data originate from a study of long-term antiretroviral therapy in people with HIV. Study-wide points: Transplant donor controls retained higher diversity, though diversity increased after ART. Investigators report no available data on ART adherence, viral resistance or therapy changes.

The input for sequencing was unsorted PBMCs, taken 0.8 years before starting antiretroviral therapy. The chain carries TRBV11-2 and TRBJ2-7; possibly TRBD1 for D (6 bases). The receptor comes from a man between 18 and 29 years old with HIV. CDR3 DNA: TGTGCCAGCAGACGGACAGCCTACGAGCAGTACTTC. This translates into CASRRTAYEQYF.